This T cell receptor (beta chain) was sequenced for a study of blood T cells in healthy people across ages. Study conclusions and caveats: Donors of long life had a larger count of naive CD4+ cells and greater diversity than aged donors.

A sample-barcoded 5' primer and a J-beta primer mix were used in a second PCR of roughly 6 to 11 cycles. TCRdb analysed the 5' RACE reads with MiXCR anew, one entry per CDR3 protein. The sample includes hundreds of thousands of distinct CDR3 sequences, around a fifth of them seen just once. As for this clonotype: Its target is not known.

CDR1 is SNHLY, CDR2 FYNNEI, per germline. The CDR3 has 15 amino acids. V lost 0 bases to trimming and J lost 0 bases, with 8 bases between them. The sequenced sample consisted of blood. The chain joins TRBV2 to TRBJ1-1, with D possibly matching TRBD1 (5 bases). This TCR came from a man in his sixties or seventies in good health. The CDR3 DNA reads TGTGCCAGCAGTGAAGCCAAGGGACTGAACACTGAAGCTTTCTTT. This sequence encodes CASSEAKGLNTEAFF.